These 5 T cell receptor beta chains originate from one sample sequenced in a study of blood T cell repertoires in COVID-19 (TCRdb year 2020). Library preparation was by the immunoSEQ multiplex PCR assay. Sourced from immuneACCESS, this table was stored by TCRdb with only in-frame sequences that have V and J called. A share of the clones is absent; for the studies checked, an unresolved V gene accounts for under half, and the remainder has no known explanation. The sample table contains about 180,000 clones; only one count was recorded for under 85% of them. The ten top clones hold under 10% of the sample. The source material was peripheral blood. These receptors originate from a woman in her sixties or seventies with COVID-19, enrolled during active disease.

The gene calls are TRBV7-9 and TRBJ1-6, with D possibly TRBD1 on 6 matching bases. This CDR3 is 13 amino acids long. Between the trimmed V and J ends, which lost 7 bases and 7 bases, there was a span of 11 bases. Germline V gives CDR1 SEHNR, CDR2 FQNEAQ (reference sequence). CDR3 in amino acids: CASTTGNNSPLHF. The CDR3 DNA follows: TGTGCCAGCACAACAGGGAACAATTCACCCCTCCACTTT. Using reference TRBV7-9 and TRBJ1-6 for the parts outside the CDR3, the full variable domain is DTGVSQNPRHKITKRGQNVTFRCDPISEHNRLYWYRQTLGQGPEFLTYFQNEAQLEKSRLLSDRFSAERPKGSFSTLEIQRTEQGDSAMYLCASTTGNNSPLHFGNGTRLTVT.

The chain has TRBV2 and TRBJ1-5; D is uncertain. Looked up from germline, CDR1 is SNHLY and CDR2 is FYNNEI. V shed 5 bases and J shed 0 bases, with 11 bases lying between them. This CDR3 has 15 amino acids. CDR3: CASSRTGGSNQPQHF. As DNA, the CDR3 is TGTGCCAGCAGTCGGACTGGAGGTAGCAATCAGCCCCAGCATTTT.

The J gene is TRBJ2-5, the V gene TRBV2, with TRBD2 matching over 9 bases. Germline V CDR1 and CDR2: SNHLY, FYNNEI. CDR3 size: 14 residues. Unmatched junction bases numbered 7, after V lost 6 bases and J lost 5 bases. For the CDR3, the DNA is TGTGCCAGCAGCGGCGGGAGGGTCGGCGAGACCCAGTACTTC. It encodes CASSGGRVGETQYF.

The gene calls are TRBV28 and TRBJ1-4; D possibly corresponds to TRBD1 (6 bases). Germline lookup yields CDR1 MDHEN and CDR2 SYDVKM. The CDR3 covers 15 residues. Trimming removed 8 bases from V and 7 bases from J, with 20 bases in between. CDR3 sequence: CASGGGGRLGEKLFF. CDR3 DNA sequence: TGTGCCAGCGGGGGGGGCGGCCGTTTAGGTGAAAAACTGTTTTTT.

This sequence joins TRBV12-3 or TRBV12-4 and TRBJ1-1, with D maybe TRBD1 (5 bases). This CDR3 has 13 amino acids. The V end was cut by 5 bases, the J end by 1 base, with 8 bases between. The CDR3 sequence: CASSQGENTEAFF. As DNA, the CDR3 is TGTGCCAGCAGTCAGGGCGAGAACACTGAAGCTTTCTTT.